This record concerns one T cell receptor beta chain sequence. Its antigen is not known. Researchers isolated CD4+ T cells once less than twelve days of culture had elapsed. Each person got two doses of an mRNA SARS-CoV-2 vaccine, BNT162b2 or mRNA-1273. Germline V lookup: CDR1 LGHDT, CDR2 YNNKEL (reference sequence). The CDR3 is 14 amino acids. Trimming took 8 bases from V and 8 from J; bases not matched to a gene: 10. This record belongs to a study of vaccination effects on CD4 cells after COVID-19. Sequencing used immunoSEQ multiplex PCR; TCRdb keeps in-frame clones, though not all of them. Of 30,000 to 35,000 clones listed, over 70% are singletons.

The clonotype was recovered from a human donor who received a COVID-19 vaccine. This sequence joins TRBV3-1 (or the pseudogene TRBV3-2) and TRBJ2-1, with 9 bases aligning to TRBD2. Material: CD4+ T cells from PBMCs cultured without peptide, obtained after COVID-19 vaccination. The chain's CDR3 is CASGWLAGFDEQFF. CDR3 DNA sequence: TGTGCCAGCGGGTGGCTAGCGGGATTCGATGAGCAGTTCTTC.